Listed here are 30 T cell receptor beta chains from one sample, sequenced in a study of T cell repertoires in cytomegalovirus infection. TCRdb reanalysed the reads using MiXCR and keeps one entry per CDR3 protein. This table holds more than 85,000 distinct CDR3 sequences, about 25% found once. Sequenced input: CD8+ T cells from PBMCs. The source of these receptors is a human donor in good health (CMV status not recorded). Some clones in this sample may be carry-over from other donors' samples.

This clonotype was observed a few times. V usage is TRBV6-4 and J usage is TRBJ2-1; 7 positions agree with TRBD2. Germline loops: CDR1 MRHNA, CDR2 SNTAGT. The trim removed 3 bases at V and 1 base at J, leaving 6 bases unmatched. The CDR3 contains 16 residues. Here the CDR3 reads CASSEMGGGSYNEQFF. The CDR3 coding sequence is TGTGCCAGCAGTGAGATGGGGGGGGGATCCTACAATGAGCAGTTCTTC.

This clonotype was recorded at least ten times. The chain is built from TRBV20-1 and TRBJ1-5, with TRBD1 matching 9 bases. CDR1 DFQATT and CDR2 SNEGSKA come from the germline V gene (reference sequence). The J segment lost 4 bases and the V segment lost 3 bases, leaving 4 bases of the junction unmatched. This CDR3 spans 14 amino acids. The CDR3 region is CSASRDRANQPQHF. CDR3 DNA: TGCAGTGCTAGTCGGGACAGGGCAAATCAGCCCCAGCATTTT.

This rearrangement joins TRBV6-5 to TRBJ2-2; D gene uncertain. The CDR3 loop spans 15 amino acids. V was pared by 2 bases and J by 3 bases, with 10 bases between. Germline V gene lookup returns CDR1 MNHEY and CDR2 SVGAGI. CDR3: CASSYGVQDTGELFF. CDR3 in DNA: TGTGCCAGCAGTTACGGGGTCCAGGACACCGGGGAGCTGTTTTTT.

This clonotype was observed a few times. The CDR3, as DNA: TGTGCCAGCAGCTGGACAGGGGGCCTCACTGAAGCTTTCTTT. Residues: CASSWTGGLTEAFF. The chain is built from TRBV5-6 and TRBJ1-1; 11 bases map to TRBD1. Losses at the gene ends were 3 bases for V and 4 bases for J; bases not matched to a gene: 2. The CDR3 is 14 amino acids. Germline V gives CDR1 SGHDT, CDR2 YYEEEE.

This clonotype was picked up many times. This chain links TRBV6-1 with TRBJ1-5, with a tentative D call TRBD1 (6 bases). The CDR3 is made up of 14 amino acids. V lost 6 bases, J lost 1 base, and 10 bases lay in between. Germline V gene lookup returns CDR1 MNHNS and CDR2 SASEGT. The CDR3 spells CASRTGTSNQPQHF. Here the CDR3 DNA reads TGTGCCAGCAGGACCGGGACAAGCAATCAGCCCCAGCATTTT.

Ten or more counts support this clonotype. The J gene is TRBJ1-5, the V gene TRBV10-3, with 8 bases that match TRBD1. CDR3 size: 15 residues. The germline V gene encodes CDR1 ENHRY and CDR2 SYGVKD. The V and J ends lost 6 bases and 5 bases, in that order; junction bases with no gene match: 9. The DNA for the CDR3 is TGTGCCATCAGCCCCGGACAGGGTGGTGATCAGCCCCAGCATTTT. It translates to CAISPGQGGDQPQHF.

This clonotype was seen a few times. The rearrangement links TRBV7-3 to TRBJ2-3, with D perhaps matching TRBD1 (6 bases). Germline V gene lookup returns CDR1 SGHTA and CDR2 FQGTGA. V was clipped by 8 bases and J by 1 base, with 13 bases between them. The CDR3 has 14 amino acids. The CDR3 region is CASAPDSGTDTQYF. The CDR3 DNA sequence: TGTGCCAGCGCCCCGGACAGCGGCACAGATACGCAGTATTTT.

The V and J genes are TRBV6-6 and TRBJ2-7, with TRBD1 matching over 8 bases. Germline V gives CDR1 MNHNY, CDR2 SVGAGI (reference sequence). The V gene end was trimmed by 2 bases and the J gene end by 1 base; junction bases not matched to a gene: 7. The CDR3 runs to 16 residues. CDR3 loop: CASSYPQDRVSYEQYF. DNA of the CDR3: TGTGCCAGCAGTTACCCGCAGGACAGGGTATCCTACGAGCAGTACTTC.

The V and J genes are TRBV12-3 or TRBV12-4 and TRBJ2-7; 8 bases match TRBD2. V gave up 4 bases and J gave up 4 bases; unmatched junction bases: 6. This CDR3 contains 14 residues. The CDR3 DNA reads TGTGCCAGCAGTTACCTGGGACTAGGTTACGAGCAGTACTTC. Its protein is CASSYLGLGYEQYF.

This clonotype was counted once. J is TRBJ1-1 and V is TRBV5-4; D perhaps matches TRBD1 (5 bases). Germline V lookup: CDR1 SGHNT, CDR2 YYREEE (reference sequence). This CDR3 has 17 residues. V was pared by 4 bases and J by 1 base, with 20 bases between. In DNA, the CDR3 is TGTGCCAGCAGCCCAGGGTTTGGGCCCTGGGCGAACACTGAAGCTTTCTTT. This encodes CASSPGFGPWANTEAFF. Using reference TRBV5-4 and TRBJ1-1 for the parts outside the CDR3, the full variable domain is ETGVTQSPTHLIKTRGQQVTLRCSSQSGHNTVSWYQQALGQGPQFIFQYYREEENGRGNFPPRFSGLQFPNYSSELNVNALELDDSALYLCASSPGFGPWANTEAFFGQGTRLTVV.

This clonotype was recorded at least ten times. The V gene is TRBV11-3, the J gene TRBJ2-7; maybe TRBD1 (6 bases). The CDR3 contains 14 residues. Germline CDR1 is SGHNT and CDR2 is YENEEA. Deletions cut 1 base from V and 3 bases from J, with 10 bases between. The CDR3: CASSLAGQVYEQYF. The CDR3, as DNA: TGTGCCAGCAGCTTAGCGGGACAAGTCTACGAGCAGTACTTC.

This clonotype was counted between two and nine times. The chain couples TRBV7-8 to TRBJ1-2; tentatively, D is TRBD1 (5 bases). This CDR3 spans 15 amino acids. Trimming took 0 bases from V and 0 from J, leaving 8 bases between them. The V gene's germline CDR1 is SGHVS and CDR2 FQNEAQ. Here the CDR3 DNA reads TGTGCCAGCAGCTTAGCAACAGGACCTAACTATGGCTACACCTTC. Protein product: CASSLATGPNYGYTF.

This clonotype came up a few times. The chain is built from TRBV13 and TRBJ1-4; TRBD1 is a possible D gene (5 bases). V shed 3 bases and J shed 8 bases, with 16 bases lying between them. The CDR3 length is 15 residues. Germline CDR1 reads PRHDT; CDR2 reads FYEKMQ (reference sequence). DNA for the CDR3: TGTGCCAGCAGCTTGGTAAGGGGTACGAAAGAAAAACTGTTTTTT. Encoded protein: CASSLVRGTKEKLFF. Full variable domain (rest looked up from reference TRBV13 and TRBJ1-4): AAGVIQSPRHLIKEKRETATLKCYPIPRHDTVYWYQQGPGQDPQFLISFYEKMQSDKGSIPDRFSAQQFSDYHSELNMSSLELGDSALYFCASSLVRGTKEKLFFGSGTQLSVL.

This clonotype was seen a few times. The chain couples TRBV5-1 to TRBJ2-2; TRBD1 aligns across 12 bases. V was pared by 4 bases and J by 6 bases, with 4 bases of the junction left unmatched. This CDR3 is built from 15 residues. CDR1 is SGHRS, CDR2 YFSETQ, per germline. Here the CDR3 DNA reads TGCGCCAGCAGCCCGGGACAGGGGGCTTCCGGGGAGCTGTTTTTT. It is translated as CASSPGQGASGELFF.

V usage is TRBV7-2 and J usage is TRBJ1-2, with D hard to call. The germline V gene encodes CDR1 SGHTA and CDR2 FQGNSA. V lost 5 bases and J lost 0, with 10 bases in between. The CDR3 has 14 amino acids. CDR3 in DNA: TGTGCCAGCAGCCCCGCAATCTCTAACTATGGCTACACCTTC. Translated, it gives CASSPAISNYGYTF.

This chain links TRBV20-1 with TRBJ2-1, with 14 bases identical to TRBD2. Trimming cost V 6 bases and J 12 bases; bases outside gene matches: 10. The CDR3 has 14 amino acids. Per the germline V gene, CDR1 is DFQATT and CDR2 is SNEGSKA (reference sequence). The CDR3 loop reads CSATGLAGGGWQFF. Here the CDR3 DNA reads TGCAGTGCCACTGGACTAGCGGGGGGCGGATGGCAGTTCTTC.

This clonotype has a handful of counts. The rearrangement links TRBV19 to TRBJ1-1; a possible D gene is TRBD1 (5 bases). V lost 5 bases and J 6 bases, leaving 16 bases between the germline ends. The CDR3 extends over 14 amino acids. Looked up from germline, CDR1 is LNHDA and CDR2 is SQIVND (reference sequence). The CDR3 DNA reads as TGTGCCAGTAGTCCCCAGCAGGGAAGGGCTGAAGCTTTCTTT. Residues: CASSPQQGRAEAFF.

This clonotype occurred many times. The V and J genes are TRBV7-2 and TRBJ2-7; the match to TRBD2 covers 9 bases. The V and J ends lost 1 base and 2 bases, in that order; junction bases with no gene match: 3. This CDR3 is 15 amino acids long. Germline V gene data show CDR1 as SGHTA and CDR2 as FQGNSA. CDR3 nucleotide sequence: TGTGCCAGCAGCTTAGGGGCTAGCGGGACCTACGAGCAGTACTTC. Protein product: CASSLGASGTYEQYF.

The V gene is TRBV28, the J gene TRBJ2-3; no clear D. There are 14 residues in the CDR3. Germline V lookup: CDR1 MDHEN, CDR2 SYDVKM. Trimming took off 4 bases at V and 1 base at J, with 9 bases between the two ends. CDR3 bases: TGTGCCAGCAGTTGGGTAGCAGGCACAGATACGCAGTATTTT. Translation: CASSWVAGTDTQYF.

This sequence joins TRBV3-1 and TRBJ2-7, with D tentatively TRBD2 (5 bases). Looked up from germline, CDR1 is LGHDT and CDR2 is YNNKEL (reference sequence). This CDR3 is built from 12 residues. V was clipped by 4 bases and J by 5 bases, with 9 bases between them. The CDR3 sequence: CASSPLGNEQYF. In DNA form, the CDR3 reads TGTGCCAGCAGCCCACTAGGGAACGAGCAGTACTTC.

This chain links TRBV29-1 with TRBJ1-5, with TRBD1 matching over 7 bases. The CDR3 spans 14 residues. The V gene end was trimmed by 4 bases and the J gene end by 4 bases; junction bases not matched to a gene: 7. The germline gives CDR1 SQVTM, CDR2 ANQGSEA. The CDR3 coding sequence is TGCAGCGTTGCGGGGGGGACAGAGAATCAGCCCCAGCATTTT. Protein: CSVAGGTENQPQHF.

This clonotype was observed a handful of times. The rearrangement joins TRBV6-2 or TRBV6-3 to TRBJ1-1; TRBD1 matches 7 bases. CDR1 and CDR2 (germline): MNHEY, SVGEGT. This CDR3 has 13 amino acids. V was clipped by 11 bases and J by 2 bases; unmatched bases: 8. DNA of the CDR3: TGTGCCGGAGCCGGGACAGCAAACACTGAAGCTTTCTTT. It specifies CAGAGTANTEAFF.

Ten or more counts support this clonotype. The J gene is TRBJ2-2, the V gene TRBV28; 14 bases are a match to TRBD2. Germline values: CDR1 MDHEN, CDR2 SYDVKM. The CDR3 extends over 17 amino acids. J lost 4 bases, V lost 3 bases, and 4 bases had no gene match. CDR3 loop: CASSFGLAGGRTGELFF. The DNA of the CDR3 is TGTGCCAGCAGTTTCGGACTAGCGGGGGGCCGCACCGGGGAGCTGTTTTTT. The full variable domain, rest sourced from reference TRBV28 and TRBJ2-2, is DVKVTQSSRYLVKRTGEKVFLECVQDMDHENMFWYRQDPGLGLRLIYFSYDVKMKEKGDIPEGYSVSREKKERFSLILESASTNQTSMYLCASSFGLAGGRTGELFFGEGSRLTVL.

The table lists this clonotype with a few counts. This rearrangement joins TRBV28 to TRBJ1-5; 7 nucleotides line up with TRBD1. The germline V gene encodes CDR1 MDHEN and CDR2 SYDVKM. The J segment lost 3 bases and the V segment lost 5 bases, leaving 10 bases of the junction unmatched. This CDR3 is built from 16 residues. CDR3 coding DNA: TGTGCCAGCAGTCCCCAGACAGGGTGGAACAATCAGCCCCAGCATTTT. Translation gives CASSPQTGWNNQPQHF.

This clonotype was found a few times. The J gene is TRBJ2-3, the V gene TRBV28; 9 bases line up with TRBD2. CDR3 length: 16 amino acids. Trimming at V came to 5 bases and at J to 6 bases, leaving 12 bases not matched to a gene. Germline V gene data show CDR1 as MDHEN and CDR2 as SYDVKM. CDR3 loop: CASSPLRRGGRDTQYF. The DNA for the CDR3 is TGTGCCAGCAGTCCCTTGAGGCGGGGGGGCCGGGATACGCAGTATTTT.

This sequence joins TRBV11-2 and TRBJ2-7; 11 bases are shared with TRBD1. The ends lost 6 bases at V and 1 base at J; junction bases unmatched: 5. Germline V gene sequence: CDR1 SGHAT, CDR2 FQNNGV. This CDR3 is 15 amino acids long. CDR3 sequence reads: CASRPGTGGSYEQYF. CDR3 DNA: TGTGCCAGCAGGCCCGGGACAGGGGGATCCTACGAGCAGTACTTC.

The V and J genes are TRBV12-3 or TRBV12-4 and TRBJ2-7; D is unresolved. Trimming shortened V by 3 bases and J by 2 bases, and 8 bases separated the two germline ends. The CDR3 spans 13 residues. CDR3 nucleotides: TGTGCCAGCAGTTTCGCCAGAGCCTACGAGCAGTACTTC. Its translation: CASSFARAYEQYF.

The J gene is TRBJ2-7, the V gene TRBV7-9; TRBD1 aligns across 10 bases. This CDR3 is 19 amino acids long. Unmatched junction bases numbered 27, after V lost 5 bases and J lost 11 bases. The germline CDR1 and CDR2 sequences are SEHNR and FQNEAQ (reference sequence). This CDR3 is CASSVTLGQGISQHRPKYF. CDR3 sequence (DNA): TGTGCCAGCAGCGTGACCTTGGGACAGGGGATCTCCCAACACCGCCCCAAGTACTTC.

With regard to this clonotype: A junction boundary mismatches the germline segment, possibly from a read error. V is TRBV19 and J is TRBJ1-1; tentatively, D is TRBD1 (6 bases). Germline V gene data show CDR1 as LNHDA and CDR2 as SQIVND (reference sequence). The CDR3 covers 17 residues. CDR3 in amino acids: CASSVDRRQVGNTEAFF. As DNA, the CDR3 is TGTGCCAGTAGTGTAGACAGGAGACAGGTTGGGAACACTGAAGCTTTCTTT.

The chain is built from TRBV6-2 or TRBV6-3 and TRBJ2-7; 7 positions match TRBD1. The germline CDR1 and CDR2 sequences are MNHEY and SVGEGT. The CDR3 is 16 amino acids. V lost 2 bases, J lost 3 bases, and 10 bases stayed unmatched. The CDR3 spells CASSYQGVGGGYEQYF. CDR3 in DNA: TGTGCCAGCAGTTACCAGGGTGTAGGGGGCGGCTACGAGCAGTACTTC.